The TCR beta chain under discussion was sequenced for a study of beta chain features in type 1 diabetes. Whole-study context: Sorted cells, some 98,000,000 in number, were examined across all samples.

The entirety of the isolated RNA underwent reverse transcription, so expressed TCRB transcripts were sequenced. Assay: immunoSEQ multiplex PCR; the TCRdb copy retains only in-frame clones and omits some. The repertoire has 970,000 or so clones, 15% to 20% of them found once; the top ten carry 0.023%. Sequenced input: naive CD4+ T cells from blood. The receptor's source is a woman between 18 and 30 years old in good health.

The CDR3 sequence is CASSRESWEETQYF. Here the CDR3 DNA reads TGTGCCAGCAGCCGGGAGAGTTGGGAAGAGACCCAGTACTTC. The V gene is TRBV14, the J gene TRBJ2-5; possibly TRBD2 for D (5 bases). The V end was cut by 4 bases, the J end by 3 bases, with 12 bases between. CDR1 is SGHDN and CDR2 is FVKESK in the germline V gene. The CDR3 contains 14 residues.